This entry concerns a single TCR beta chain. Patients at the Seattle site were enrolled during active infection and followed longitudinally. The data were obtained in a study of blood T cell repertoires in COVID-19. Repertoires were generated with immunoSEQ multiplex PCR, while TCRdb's copy carries only in-frame clones and drops some. The sample records 300,000 or so clones, roughly 90% being singletons. The V and J ends lost 3 bases and 4 bases, in that order; junction bases with no gene match: 5. Germline V gene lookup returns CDR1 GTSNPN and CDR2 SVGIG (reference sequence). CDR3 length: 13 amino acids.

The clonotype comes from a woman aged 25 to 39 with COVID-19, enrolled during active disease. This chain joins TRBV30 and TRBJ1-1, with TRBD1 identical over 7 bases. The sequencing input was peripheral blood. CDR3 coding DNA: TGTGCCTGGAGCTTTGCAGGGGGCACTGAAGCTTTCTTT. Residues: CAWSFAGGTEAFF.